Following are 22 T cell receptor beta chains from one sample sequenced in a study of CD8+ T cells in alopecia areata. The treatment: oral pan-JAK inhibitor, 5-10 mg twice daily. It was cDNA, reverse transcribed from extracted RNA, that served as the sequencing template. Profiling relied on immunoSEQ multiplex PCR, and the TCRdb table lists in-frame clones only, not all of them. The sample lists 150,000 to 200,000 clones; 50% to 75% were seen once. The sample was CD4+ T cells sorted from blood, taken at approximately week 56, from a patient treated with tofacitinib. The receptors were gathered from a human donor with alopecia areata.

The chain is built from TRBV5-1 and TRBJ1-1, with a weak D call TRBD1 (5 bases). Trimming shortened V by 0 bases and J by 0 bases, and 15 bases separated the two germline ends. Germline CDR1 SGHRS, CDR2 YFSETQ. CDR3 length: 17 amino acids. In DNA, the CDR3 is TGCGCCAGCAGCTTGGTTACAGGAGCGAACCTGAACACTGAAGCTTTCTTT. It specifies CASSLVTGANLNTEAFF.

The CDR3 loop reads CASSGPGQPRTYRYGYTF. CDR3 nucleotides: TGTGCCAGCAGTGGCCCGGGACAGCCGCGTACTTACCGCTATGGCTACACCTTC. The chain employs TRBV6-1 and TRBJ1-2; 7 nucleotides agree with TRBD1. The CDR3 covers 18 residues. Germline assignment: CDR1 MNHNS and CDR2 SASEGT. Losses at the gene ends were 4 bases for V and 4 bases for J; bases not matched to a gene: 18.

The chain recombines TRBV7-9 with TRBJ1-1; tentative D call: TRBD1 (5 bases). V lost 3 bases and J lost 0, with 11 bases in between. The CDR3 loop spans 15 amino acids. Germline V gene sequence: CDR1 SEHNR, CDR2 FQNEAQ (reference sequence). The CDR3 DNA sequence: TGTGCCAGCAGCTTGGGGACTGTTATGAACACTGAAGCTTTCTTT. Its translation: CASSLGTVMNTEAFF.

This chain joins TRBV11-3 and TRBJ2-5; D perhaps matches TRBD1 (5 bases). Germline V CDR1 and CDR2: SGHNT, YENEEA. The CDR3 runs to 14 residues. Trimming cost V 2 bases and J 4 bases, with 11 bases left between them. Here the CDR3 reads CASSLYQGRETQYF. Here the CDR3 DNA reads TGTGCCAGCAGCTTATACCAGGGCAGAGAGACCCAGTACTTC.

A remark on this clone: The sample has other DNA sequences that encode this CDR3 too. The chain employs TRBV5-1 and TRBJ2-5, with 10 positions matching TRBD2. Germline trimming cut 0 bases from V and 1 base from J; bases unmatched to any gene: 6. CDR1 is SGHRS and CDR2 is YFSETQ in the germline V gene. The CDR3 extends over 17 amino acids. CDR3 amino acids: CASSLAGASGGQETQYF. CDR3 coding DNA: TGCGCCAGCAGCTTGGCCGGGGCTAGCGGGGGCCAAGAGACCCAGTACTTC.

V gene TRBV5-1 combines with J gene TRBJ1-4; D is unresolved. The CDR3 is 15 residues long. Looked up from germline, CDR1 is SGHRS and CDR2 is YFSETQ. Trimming removed 4 bases from V and 14 bases from J, with 24 bases in between. The chain's CDR3 is CASSTLRGGKKRLFF. The DNA of the CDR3 is TGCGCCAGCAGCACCCTGCGGGGAGGTAAAAAGCGGCTGTTTTTT.

The CDR3 DNA sequence: TGCGGGGGTTGGAGGGCAGGCTCTGAAGCTTTCTTT. It translates to CGGWRAGSEAFF. The chain employs TRBV29-1 and TRBJ1-1; tentative D call: TRBD1 (5 bases). Germline values: CDR1 SQVTM, CDR2 ANQGSEA. CDR3 length: 12 residues.

The table lists this clone with a few counts. The gene calls are TRBV9 and TRBJ2-1; the D gene is possibly TRBD2 (6 bases). V lost 3 bases, J lost 4 bases, and 11 bases lay in between. The V gene's germline CDR1 is SGDLS and CDR2 YYNGEE. This CDR3 is 14 amino acids long. The CDR3 spells CASSAPGTYNEQFF. The DNA of the CDR3 is TGTGCCAGCAGCGCCCCAGGGACTTACAATGAGCAGTTCTTC.

In this sample, this clone turned up once. The chain combines TRBV18 with TRBJ1-4; the match to TRBD1 covers 7 bases. Germline-derived CDR1 and CDR2 are KGHSH and LQKENI. The junction had 6 bases not matched to a gene; V was cut back by 3 bases and J by 5 bases. The CDR3 has 15 amino acids. CDR3 DNA sequence: TGTGCCAGCTCACCGAGGGGGCAGGACAATGAAAAACTGTTTTTT. Residues: CASSPRGQDNEKLFF.

This clone was counted between two and nine times. The chain links TRBV6-1 to TRBJ1-2; no firm D call. The germline gives CDR1 MNHNS, CDR2 SASEGT. CDR3 length equals 15 residues. Trimming left V 7 bases short and J 2 bases short, with 17 bases between. CDR3 nucleotide sequence: TGTGCCAGCACCCCACGGAGGCAGCAGAACTATGGCTACACCTTC. This sequence encodes CASTPRRQQNYGYTF.

The rearrangement uses TRBV30 and TRBJ1-5; 10 nucleotides line up with TRBD1. The ends lost 8 bases at V and 2 bases at J; junction bases unmatched: 6. Germline values: CDR1 GTSNPN, CDR2 SVGIG (reference sequence). The CDR3 is made up of 14 amino acids. CDR3 in amino acids: CAGSGTGGNQPQHF. CDR3 in DNA: TGTGCCGGGTCCGGGACAGGGGGCAATCAGCCCCAGCATTTT.

This clone is a singleton in its sample. The chain recombines TRBV12-5 with TRBJ2-7; D possibly matches TRBD1 or TRBD2 (5 bases each). V dropped 5 bases and J dropped 2 bases, with 19 bases sitting between them. Germline CDR1 reads LGHNT; CDR2 reads FRNRAP. This CDR3 is built from 16 residues. CDR3 nucleotide sequence: TGTGCTAGTGGTGCCACCACCGGGACCATAACCTACGAGCAGTACTTC. Its translation: CASGATTGTITYEQYF.

Only a few counts were recorded for this clone. This chain joins TRBV12-5 and TRBJ1-2, with a weak D call TRBD1 (5 bases). The CDR3 loop spans 13 amino acids. Looked up from germline, CDR1 is LGHNT and CDR2 is FRNRAP. Trimming took 1 base from V and 4 from J, leaving 7 bases between them. CDR3 region: CASGLAQVYGYTF. CDR3 sequence (DNA): TGTGCTAGTGGTTTGGCACAGGTCTATGGCTACACCTTC.

This clone was detected a few times. The J gene is TRBJ1-4, the V gene TRBV7-2; D remains unclear. The CDR3 has 15 amino acids. The germline V gene encodes CDR1 SGHTA and CDR2 FQGNSA. Trimming stripped 3 bases from V and 5 bases from J, with 13 bases between. The CDR3 DNA reads as TGTGCCAGCAGCTTGATGAGGACGGCGAATGAAAAACTGTTTTTT. This sequence encodes CASSLMRTANEKLFF.

This clone was counted ten times or more. The chain couples TRBV7-2 to TRBJ2-1, with 13 bases matching TRBD2. Trimming at V came to 0 bases and at J to 16 bases, leaving 3 bases not matched to a gene. Looked up from germline, CDR1 is SGHTA and CDR2 is FQGNSA. The CDR3 extends over 13 amino acids. DNA for the CDR3: TGTGCCAGCAGCTTAGCGGGACTAGCGGGGCTCTTCTTC. Translation: CASSLAGLAGLFF.

The chain joins TRBV5-1 to TRBJ2-5; D is uncertain. Germline V lookup: CDR1 SGHRS, CDR2 YFSETQ. The CDR3 has 15 amino acids. V was pared by 0 bases and J by 5 bases, with 14 bases between. The CDR3 DNA follows: TGCGCCAGCAGCTTGGGCACCGGGCAGGCGGAGACCCAGTACTTC. Its translation is CASSLGTGQAETQYF.

The rearrangement joins TRBV15 to TRBJ2-7, with no clear D. The V gene lost 5 bases and the J gene lost 1 base, with 12 bases spanning the gap. This CDR3 region has 14 residues. In germline, CDR1 is LNHNV, CDR2 YYDKDF (reference sequence). The CDR3 nucleotides read TGTGCCACCAGCCAGGATGCCGTTTCCTACGAGCAGTACTTC. Translation gives CATSQDAVSYEQYF.

The J gene is TRBJ1-1, the V gene TRBV28; D unclear. With 7 bases removed from V and 2 bases from J, the gap between germline ends came to 5 bases. This CDR3 comprises 11 residues. Germline CDR1 MDHEN, CDR2 SYDVKM. Here the CDR3 DNA reads TGTGCCAGCACCCTAAACACTGAAGCTTTCTTT. It translates to CASTLNTEAFF.

Regarding this clone: This may stem from a read error, because a much larger clone lies one nucleotide away. The chain uses TRBV11-2 and TRBJ1-1, with D unclear. The germline CDR1 and CDR2 sequences are SGHAT and FQNNGV. V lost 0 bases to trimming and J lost 0 bases, with 2 bases between them. The CDR3 spans 13 residues. CDR3 sequence reads: CASSLDMNTEAFF. The CDR3 DNA reads as TGTGCCAGCAGCTTAGATATGAACACTGAAGCTTTCTTT.

This clone was observed many times. The chain joins TRBV6-1 to TRBJ1-2, with D maybe TRBD1 (6 bases). The CDR3 length is 16 residues. V lost 0 bases and J lost 4, with 15 bases in between. Germline loops: CDR1 MNHNS, CDR2 SASEGT. The CDR3 reads CASSEAAGVPSYGYTF. The CDR3 nucleotides read TGTGCCAGCAGTGAAGCGGCAGGGGTCCCCTCCTATGGCTACACCTTC.

The chain recombines TRBV27 with TRBJ2-3; 8 bases line up with TRBD1. The CDR3 runs to 13 residues. Germline V CDR1 and CDR2: MNHEY, SMNVEV (reference sequence). Trimming cost V 10 bases and J 4 bases; bases outside gene matches: 7. The CDR3 reads CATKYRGSDTQYF. CDR3 coding DNA: TGTGCCACCAAATACAGGGGGTCAGATACGCAGTATTTT.

This clone was found a few times. The rearrangement joins TRBV5-6 to TRBJ2-7; D unclear. Per germline, CDR1 SGHDT and CDR2 YYEEEE. CDR3 length: 14 residues. The ends were cut back, 1 base at V and 6 bases at J, with 14 bases in the middle. This CDR3 is CASSLWGVAGEQYF. CDR3 DNA sequence: TGTGCCAGCAGCTTGTGGGGTGTGGCAGGCGAGCAGTACTTC.